The 13 T cell receptor beta chains below were found in one sample sequenced in a study of T cells in Graves' hyperthyroidism and ophthalmopathy. TCR beta CDR3 sequences were amplified from RNA transcripts. The HTBI set primed first-round TCR CDR3 RT-PCR. MiXCR, run by TCRdb on the multiplex PCR reads, gives a single entry per CDR3 protein. The sample shows about 560,000 distinct CDR3 sequences, 15% to 19% of them seen only once. Source material: blood. The receptor set was obtained from a woman in her 30s with Graves' hyperthyroidism.

This clonotype came up a few times. The V call is TRBV7-9, the J call TRBJ1-1; D is possibly TRBD1 (6 bases). This CDR3 is built from 15 residues. From germline, CDR1 is SEHNR and CDR2 FQNEAQ (reference sequence). V was clipped by 5 bases and J by 7 bases, with 20 bases between them. CDR3 region: CASSRGARETFEAFF. In nucleotides, the CDR3 is TGTGCCAGCAGCCGGGGGGCCAGGGAGACTTTTGAAGCTTTCTTT.

This clonotype showed up just a few times. The CDR3 ends on some other residue instead of the conserved phenylalanine or tryptophan, so this is likely a read error. The DNA is left out, because the CDR3 cannot be placed on it with certainty; the CDR3 is given as TCRdb lists it. The chain links TRBV3-2 to TRBJ2-1; the table's D call, TRBD1, was not checked against the DNA. TRBV3-2 is classified as a pseudogene. The CDR3 sequence runs 19 residues, both termini included. This chain's CDR3 is CASSQDHPGRPNSYNEQFL.

In regard to this clonotype: A much larger clone differs by one base, so this may be a read error. V gene TRBV7-9 combines with J gene TRBJ2-7; TRBD1 matches at 11 bases. The CDR3 is 14 residues long. Looked up from germline, CDR1 is SEHNR and CDR2 is FQNEAQ (reference sequence). The CDR3 sequence: CASSSDRGPYEQCF. The CDR3 coding sequence is TGTGCCAGCAGCTCGGACAGGGGGCCCTACGAGCAGTGCTTC.

In its sample, this clonotype was seen a few times. The rearrangement joins TRBV9 to TRBJ1-2; possible D gene TRBD1, 6 bases. V was shortened by 0 bases and J by 0 bases, with 12 bases between the two germline ends. Germline CDR1 and CDR2: SGDLS and YYNGEE. This CDR3 spans 16 amino acids. The CDR3 sequence: CASSVGSTGSNYGYTF. CDR3 bases: TGTGCCAGCAGCGTAGGATCGACAGGCTCTAACTATGGCTACACCTTC.

The chain joins TRBV20-1 to TRBJ2-1; 8 bases match TRBD2. This CDR3 spans 17 amino acids. Germline V gene lookup returns CDR1 DFQATT and CDR2 SNEGSKA (reference sequence). With V trimmed by 1 base and J by 8 bases, 16 bases remained unmatched. CDR3 region: CSARVPSAGGSYYEQFF. CDR3 DNA sequence: TGCAGTGCTAGAGTTCCCTCGGCGGGAGGAAGTTACTATGAGCAGTTCTTC.

The chain joins TRBV13 to TRBJ1-2; maybe TRBD1 (6 bases). Per germline, CDR1 PRHDT and CDR2 FYEKMQ (reference sequence). V lost 4 bases and J 2 bases, leaving 17 bases between the germline ends. CDR3 length: 16 amino acids. The chain's CDR3 is CASSSTRETGNYGYTF. The DNA for the CDR3 is TGTGCCAGCAGCTCAACTAGGGAGACAGGCAACTATGGCTACACCTTC.

This clonotype showed up just a few times. The V call is TRBV27, the J call TRBJ1-1; 7 bases match TRBD1. J gave up 4 bases and V 4 bases, and 9 bases lay outside the gene matches. The CDR3 is 15 residues long. Germline V lookup: CDR1 MNHEY, CDR2 SMNVEV (reference sequence). CDR3 sequence reads: CASSSRRQGGTEAFF. The DNA of the CDR3 is TGTGCCAGCAGTTCCAGACGACAGGGCGGCACTGAAGCTTTCTTT.

This clonotype was counted between two and nine times. The chain's CDR3 is CSASVRGLAGPGSTQYF. The CDR3 DNA reads TGCAGTGCTAGCGTCCGAGGACTAGCGGGGCCGGGGAGTACGCAGTATTTT. The rearrangement joins TRBV20-1 to TRBJ2-3, with 12 positions matching TRBD2. V shed 3 bases, J shed 8 bases, and the junction held 15 bases outside the gene matches. Per the germline V gene, CDR1 is DFQATT and CDR2 is SNEGSKA (reference sequence). This CDR3 is 17 amino acids long.

There are many counts of this clonotype. This chain connects TRBV27 to TRBJ2-5; the match to TRBD1 covers 7 bases. The ends lost 7 bases at V and 4 bases at J; junction bases unmatched: 12. This CDR3 contains 15 residues. Per germline, CDR1 MNHEY and CDR2 SMNVEV (reference sequence). CDR3 nucleotide sequence: TGTGCCAGCACCGACCGACAGGGAGCCATAGAGACCCAGTACTTC. Encoded protein: CASTDRQGAIETQYF.

The CDR3 region has the DNA TGTGCCAGCAGTTTATGGGGGTGGAACAGTAATCAGCCCCAGCATTTT. It is translated as CASSLWGWNSNQPQHF. V and J are TRBV12-3 or TRBV12-4 and TRBJ1-5; D perhaps matches TRBD1 (5 bases). The CDR3 has 16 residues. V was shortened by 2 bases and J by 4 bases, with 15 bases between the two germline ends.

This clonotype has at least ten counts. The CDR3 DNA sequence: TGCAGTGCTAGAGGGGAGGATGGCACAGATACGCAGTATTTT. It yields the protein CSARGEDGTDTQYF. The genes are TRBV20-1 and TRBJ2-3, with D possibly TRBD2 on 6 matching bases. In germline, CDR1 is DFQATT, CDR2 SNEGSKA (reference sequence). The V gene lost 1 base and the J gene lost 1 base, with 9 bases spanning the gap. This CDR3 region has 14 residues.

This clonotype was counted ten times or more. The chain links TRBV11-2 to TRBJ1-2, with D uncertain. The V gene's germline CDR1 is SGHAT and CDR2 FQNNGV. The germline V and J ends were trimmed by 1 base and 0 bases, with 21 bases remaining between them. This CDR3 region has 19 residues. For the CDR3, the DNA is TGTGCCAGCAGCTTAGGGAAAGGTTTCCTTAAGACCTCTAACTATGGCTACACCTTC. It specifies CASSLGKGFLKTSNYGYTF.

The gene calls are TRBV7-6 and TRBJ2-7, with 7 bases that match TRBD2. Germline lookup yields CDR1 SGHVS and CDR2 FNYEAQ. The trim removed 5 bases at V and 5 bases at J, leaving 15 bases unmatched. The CDR3 is made up of 16 amino acids. The CDR3 sequence is CASSPNPPLALHEQYF. The CDR3 DNA follows: TGTGCCAGCAGCCCGAACCCCCCACTAGCGTTGCACGAGCAGTACTTC.